These 16 T cell receptor beta chains came from one sample sequenced in a study of cytomegalovirus exposure and HLA in healthy donors. The study ran its PCR with 60 Vbeta and 13 Jbeta primers. Measured with immunoSEQ multiplex PCR; TCRdb has only the in-frame clones, and not every one. The data hold 55,000 to 85,000 clones, with more than 80% observed a single time. Sequenced: PBMCs. These receptor sequences come from a woman younger than 45 in good health and CMV-seronegative.

The chain is built from TRBV19 and TRBJ2-3, with D possibly being TRBD2 (6 bases). The CDR3 runs to 16 residues. V lost 5 bases and J lost 4, with 19 bases in between. Germline V gene data show CDR1 as LNHDA and CDR2 as SQIVND (reference sequence). CDR3 DNA: TGTGCCAGTAGTCCAGCGGGTCACCCTTCGGCAGATACGCAGTATTTT. It codes for CASSPAGHPSADTQYF.

The chain links TRBV2 to TRBJ1-2; D not certain. This CDR3 region has 15 residues. Germline V lookup: CDR1 SNHLY, CDR2 FYNNEI. V lost 2 bases and J lost 3, with 13 bases in between. CDR3 sequence (DNA): TGTGCCAGCAGTGAACCTCGGGGAAGGGACTATGGCTACACCTTC. It codes for CASSEPRGRDYGYTF.

The V and J genes are TRBV7-9 and TRBJ2-5; maybe TRBD1 (6 bases). The J call is in doubt because the DNA end fits TRBJ2-7 better. Germline CDR1 reads SEHNR; CDR2 reads FQNEAQ (reference sequence). This CDR3 has 14 amino acids. CDR3 DNA: TGTGCCAGCAGCTTAGGGGACACCACCTACGAGCAGTACTTC. Translating it yields CASSLGDTTYEQYF.

The genes are TRBV5-1 and TRBJ1-1, with 9 bases matching TRBD1. The CDR3 length is 14 residues. Per the germline V gene, CDR1 is SGHRS and CDR2 is YFSETQ. V lost 6 bases, J lost 1 base, and 4 bases stayed unmatched. The CDR3 sequence is CASKTGGSNTEAFF. As DNA, the CDR3 is TGCGCCAGCAAAACAGGGGGCTCGAACACTGAAGCTTTCTTT.

J is TRBJ2-1 and V is TRBV9; 8 bases agree with TRBD2. The germline V gene has CDR1 SGDLS and CDR2 YYNGEE. The CDR3 is 20 amino acids. V shed 3 bases and J 4 bases; nucleotides not matched to a gene: 21. CDR3 sequence reads: CASSASGSGTSSVGYNEQFF. DNA of the CDR3: TGTGCCAGCAGCGCCAGTGGTAGCGGGACTTCCAGTGTCGGATACAATGAGCAGTTCTTC.

The V and J genes are TRBV9 and TRBJ2-1; 12 bases agree with TRBD2. The CDR3 consists of 16 residues. Germline CDR1 reads SGDLS; CDR2 reads YYNGEE. The junction had 7 bases not matched to a gene; V was cut back by 3 bases and J by 6 bases. In nucleotides, the CDR3 is TGTGCCAGCAGCGGGACCGGGACTAGCGGGCGCAATGAGCAGTTCTTC. Protein product: CASSGTGTSGRNEQFF.

The gene calls are TRBV19 and TRBJ1-2; TRBD1 is a possible D gene (6 bases). The CDR3 runs to 17 residues. The V and J ends lost 5 bases and 4 bases respectively, with 23 bases between them. The V gene's germline CDR1 is LNHDA and CDR2 SQIVND (reference sequence). The CDR3 is CASSVAQGHAASYGYTF. DNA for the CDR3: TGTGCCAGTAGTGTAGCACAGGGTCACGCAGCTAGCTATGGCTACACCTTC.

V gene TRBV27 combines with J gene TRBJ2-3, with no clear D. Germline V lookup: CDR1 MNHEY, CDR2 SMNVEV (reference sequence). The CDR3 extends over 14 amino acids. The V and J ends lost 3 bases and 2 bases respectively, with 9 bases between them. CDR3 nucleotide sequence: TGTGCCAGCAGTTTGGTTAGTCTCACAGATACGCAGTATTTT. It specifies CASSLVSLTDTQYF.

This rearrangement joins TRBV14 to TRBJ2-2, with 9 bases that match TRBD1. Germline V gene data show CDR1 as SGHDN and CDR2 as FVKESK. The CDR3 has 17 residues. Losses at the gene ends were 4 bases for V and 3 bases for J; bases not matched to a gene: 9. The CDR3 region has the DNA TGTGCCAGCAGCCGCCGGGGACAGGGTTCCGACACCGGGGAGCTGTTTTTT. Translating it yields CASSRRGQGSDTGELFF.

This clone has a single count. Relative to the germline gene, one junction end is altered; a read error may explain this. The chain has TRBV7-9 and TRBJ2-7; D unclear. CDR3 length: 8 amino acids. CDR1 and CDR2 from the germline V gene are SEHNR and FQNEAQ (reference sequence). The DNA for the CDR3 is TGTTCCAGCAGCTTAGTAGACTTC. Protein product: CSSSLVDF.

CDR3 loop: CASSSSGYEQYF. CDR3 DNA: TGTGCCAGCAGCTCGTCAGGATACGAGCAGTACTTC. This chain uses TRBV7-9 with TRBJ2-7, with D uncertain. V was cut by 4 bases and J by 4 bases, with 8 bases left in between. The length of the CDR3 is 12 residues. Germline lookup yields CDR1 SEHNR and CDR2 FQNEAQ (reference sequence).

The chain joins TRBV27 to TRBJ2-7, with TRBD1 matching 7 bases. Germline trimming cut 6 bases from V and 4 bases from J; bases unmatched to any gene: 12. This CDR3 is 15 amino acids long. Germline assignment: CDR1 MNHEY and CDR2 SMNVEV (reference sequence). CDR3 DNA sequence: TGTGCCAGCAGACAAACCCCGGGACAGACGTACGAGCAGTACTTC. Its protein product is CASRQTPGQTYEQYF.

This chain links TRBV18 with TRBJ2-1; 8 bases fit TRBD2. The germline V gene has CDR1 KGHSH and CDR2 LQKENI. Trimming at V came to 3 bases and at J to 4 bases, leaving 8 bases not matched to a gene. The CDR3 contains 16 residues. The chain's CDR3 is CASSPSSGTTYNEQFF. For the CDR3, the DNA is TGTGCCAGCTCACCGAGTAGCGGGACCACGTACAATGAGCAGTTCTTC.

This clone was seen only once. The chain recombines TRBV7-3 with TRBJ2-7, with D perhaps TRBD2 (5 bases). In germline, CDR1 is SGHTA, CDR2 FQGTGA. V dropped 2 bases and J dropped 1 base, with 9 bases sitting between them. The CDR3 runs 14 residues. The CDR3 region has the DNA TGTGCCAGCAGCTTAGCTGGGAGTTCCTACGAGCAGTACTTC. Its translation: CASSLAGSSYEQYF.

This rearrangement joins TRBV11-1 to TRBJ2-4; 9 bases fit TRBD2. CDR1 SGHAT and CDR2 FQDESV come from the germline V gene (reference sequence). This CDR3 has 19 residues. The V and J ends lost 0 bases and 0 bases, in that order; junction bases with no gene match: 9. The CDR3 bases are TGTGCCAGCAGCTTAGCGGTGCGGGAGGGCCTCCGAGCCAAAAACATTCAGTACTTC. This codes for CASSLAVREGLRAKNIQYF.

About this clone: Relative to the germline gene, one junction end is altered; a read error may explain this. The V and J genes are TRBV7-9 and TRBJ2-6; 7 bases match TRBD2. The V gene's germline CDR1 is SEHNR and CDR2 FQNEAQ (reference sequence). The CDR3 has 19 residues. The CDR3, as DNA: TGTTCCAGTTTAGTGGGGAGGGGAGGAAAAAGCTCTGGGGCCAACGTCCTGACTTTC. It codes for CSSLVGRGGKSSGANVLTF.